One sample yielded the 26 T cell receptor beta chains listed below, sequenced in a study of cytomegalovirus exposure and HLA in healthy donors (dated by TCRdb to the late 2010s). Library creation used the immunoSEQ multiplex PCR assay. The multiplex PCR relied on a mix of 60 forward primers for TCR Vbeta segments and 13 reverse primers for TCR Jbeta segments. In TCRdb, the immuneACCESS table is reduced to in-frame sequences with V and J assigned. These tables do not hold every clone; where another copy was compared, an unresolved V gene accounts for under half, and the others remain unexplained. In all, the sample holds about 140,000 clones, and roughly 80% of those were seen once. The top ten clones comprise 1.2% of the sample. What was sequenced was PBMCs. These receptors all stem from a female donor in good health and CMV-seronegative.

CDR3 in DNA: TGTGCCAGCAGCTTGGTGCCCGCTCTAGCTTACAGCACAGATACGCAGTATTTT. Protein sequence: CASSLVPALAYSTDTQYF. V is TRBV5-8 and J is TRBJ2-3; possibly TRBD2 for D (5 bases). Germline-derived CDR1 and CDR2 are SGHTS and YDEGEE. Trimming stripped 0 bases from V and 0 bases from J, with 17 bases between. CDR3 size: 18 residues.

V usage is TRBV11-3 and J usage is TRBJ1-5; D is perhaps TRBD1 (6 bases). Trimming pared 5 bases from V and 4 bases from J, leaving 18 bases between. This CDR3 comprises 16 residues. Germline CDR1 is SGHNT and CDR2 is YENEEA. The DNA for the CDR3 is TGTGCCAGCAGCCCCCGAGGGGGGGAGGAGAATCAGCCCCAGCATTTT. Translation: CASSPRGGEENQPQHF.

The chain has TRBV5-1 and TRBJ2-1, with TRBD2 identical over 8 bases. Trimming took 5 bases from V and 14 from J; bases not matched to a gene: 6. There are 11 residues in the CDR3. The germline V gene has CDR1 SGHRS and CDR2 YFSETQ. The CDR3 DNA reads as TGCGCCAGCAGTGTCGGGACTAGTAAGTTCTTC. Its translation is CASSVGTSKFF.

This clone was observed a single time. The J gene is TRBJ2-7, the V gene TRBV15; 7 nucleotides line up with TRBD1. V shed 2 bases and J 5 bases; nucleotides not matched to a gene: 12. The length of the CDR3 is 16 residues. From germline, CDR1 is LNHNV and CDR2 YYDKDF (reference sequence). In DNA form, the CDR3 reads TGTGCCACCAGCAGACACCGCCGACAGGGTTCCGACGAGCAGTACTTC. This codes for CATSRHRRQGSDEQYF.

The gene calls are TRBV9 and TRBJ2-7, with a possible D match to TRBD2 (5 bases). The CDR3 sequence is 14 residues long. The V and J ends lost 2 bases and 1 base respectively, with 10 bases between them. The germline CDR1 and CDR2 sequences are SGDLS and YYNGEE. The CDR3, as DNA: TGTGCCAGCAGCGTTGACTACATATCCTACGAGCAGTACTTC. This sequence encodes CASSVDYISYEQYF. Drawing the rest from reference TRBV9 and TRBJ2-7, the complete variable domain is DSGVTQTPKHLITATGQRVTLRCSPRSGDLSVYWYQQSLDQGLQFLIQYYNGEERAKGNILERFSAQQFPDLHSELNLSSLELGDSALYFCASSVDYISYEQYFGPGTRLTVT.

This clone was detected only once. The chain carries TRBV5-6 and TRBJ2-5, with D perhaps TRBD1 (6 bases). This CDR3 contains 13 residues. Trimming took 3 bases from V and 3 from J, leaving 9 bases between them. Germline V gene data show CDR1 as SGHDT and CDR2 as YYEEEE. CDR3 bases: TGTGCCAGCAGCTATGCAGGGGAAGAGACCCAGTACTTC. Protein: CASSYAGEETQYF. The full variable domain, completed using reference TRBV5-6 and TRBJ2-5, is DAGVTQSPTHLIKTRGQQVTLRCSPKSGHDTVSWYQQALGQGPQFIFQYYEEEERQRGNFPDRFSGHQFPNYSSELNVNALLLGDSALYLCASSYAGEETQYFGPGTRLLVL.

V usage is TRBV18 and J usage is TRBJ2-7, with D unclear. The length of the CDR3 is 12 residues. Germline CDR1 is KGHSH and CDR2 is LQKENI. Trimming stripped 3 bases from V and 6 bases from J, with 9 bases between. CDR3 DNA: TGTGCCAGCTCACCCCATTCCCCCGAGCAGTACTTC. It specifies CASSPHSPEQYF.

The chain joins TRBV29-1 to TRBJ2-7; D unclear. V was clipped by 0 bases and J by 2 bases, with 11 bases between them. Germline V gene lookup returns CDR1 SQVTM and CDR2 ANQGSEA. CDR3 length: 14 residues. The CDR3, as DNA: TGCAGCGTTGAAGATTCGGTGAATCCCTACGAGCAGTACTTC. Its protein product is CSVEDSVNPYEQYF.

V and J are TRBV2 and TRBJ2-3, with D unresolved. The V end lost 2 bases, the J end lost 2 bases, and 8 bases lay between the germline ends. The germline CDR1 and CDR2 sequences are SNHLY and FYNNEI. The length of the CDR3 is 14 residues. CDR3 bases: TGTGCCAGCAGTGAACAGCGTAACACAGATACGCAGTATTTT. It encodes CASSEQRNTDTQYF.

The CDR3 nucleotides are TGTGCCAGCAGCTTGGCGGGTGTCGGGGAGCTGTTTTTT. It translates to CASSLAGVGELFF. The chain recombines TRBV5-6 with TRBJ2-2, with D hard to call. V lost 0 bases to trimming and J lost 7 bases, with 7 bases between them. Germline CDR1 reads SGHDT; CDR2 reads YYEEEE. This CDR3 is 13 amino acids long. The variable domain in full, with the rest retrieved from reference TRBV5-6 and TRBJ2-2, is DAGVTQSPTHLIKTRGQQVTLRCSPKSGHDTVSWYQQALGQGPQFIFQYYEEEERQRGNFPDRFSGHQFPNYSSELNVNALLLGDSALYLCASSLAGVGELFFGEGSRLTVL.

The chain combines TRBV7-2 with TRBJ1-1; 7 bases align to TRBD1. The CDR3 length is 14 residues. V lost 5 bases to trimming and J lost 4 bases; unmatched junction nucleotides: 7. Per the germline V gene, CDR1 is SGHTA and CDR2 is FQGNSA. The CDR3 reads CASSLRTGSTEAFF. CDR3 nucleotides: TGTGCCAGCAGCCTAAGGACAGGAAGCACTGAAGCTTTCTTT.

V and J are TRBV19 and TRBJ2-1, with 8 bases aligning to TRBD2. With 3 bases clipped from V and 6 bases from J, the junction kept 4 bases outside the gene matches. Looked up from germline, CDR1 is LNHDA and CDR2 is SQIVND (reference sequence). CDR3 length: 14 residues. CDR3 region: CASSMGTSGNEQFF. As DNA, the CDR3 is TGTGCCAGTAGTATGGGGACTAGTGGCAATGAGCAGTTCTTC.

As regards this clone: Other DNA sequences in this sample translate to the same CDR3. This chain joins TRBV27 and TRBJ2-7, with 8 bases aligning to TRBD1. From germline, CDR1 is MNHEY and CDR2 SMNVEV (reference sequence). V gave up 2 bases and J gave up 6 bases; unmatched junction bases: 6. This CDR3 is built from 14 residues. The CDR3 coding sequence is TGTGCCAGCAGTTTAGGGCAGGGGGCGGGCGAGCAGTACTTC. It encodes CASSLGQGAGEQYF.

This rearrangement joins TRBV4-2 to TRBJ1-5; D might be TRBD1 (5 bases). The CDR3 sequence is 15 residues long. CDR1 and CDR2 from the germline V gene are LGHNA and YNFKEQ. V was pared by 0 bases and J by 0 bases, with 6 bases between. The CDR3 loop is CASSQEQDSNQPQHF. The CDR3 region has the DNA TGTGCCAGCAGCCAAGAACAGGATAGCAATCAGCCCCAGCATTTT.

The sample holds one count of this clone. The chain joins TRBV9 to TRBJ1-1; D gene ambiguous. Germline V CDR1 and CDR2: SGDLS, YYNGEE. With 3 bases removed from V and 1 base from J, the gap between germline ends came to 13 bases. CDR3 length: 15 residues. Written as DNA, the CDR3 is TGTGCCAGCAGCGAACAGCGGTCGGGGAACACTGAAGCTTTCTTT. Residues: CASSEQRSGNTEAFF.

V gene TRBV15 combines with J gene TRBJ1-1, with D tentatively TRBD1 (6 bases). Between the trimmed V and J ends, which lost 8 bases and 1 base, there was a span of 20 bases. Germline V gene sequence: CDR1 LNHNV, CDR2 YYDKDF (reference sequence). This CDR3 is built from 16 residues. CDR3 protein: CATLNLGAGANTEAFF. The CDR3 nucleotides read TGTGCCACCCTCAACCTGGGGGCAGGGGCGAACACTGAAGCTTTCTTT.

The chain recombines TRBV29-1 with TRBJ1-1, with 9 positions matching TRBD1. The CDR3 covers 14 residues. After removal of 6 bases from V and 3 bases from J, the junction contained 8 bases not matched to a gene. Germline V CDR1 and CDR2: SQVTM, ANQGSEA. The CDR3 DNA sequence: TGCAGCGTGAACCGGGACAGGGATTACACTGAAGCTTTCTTT. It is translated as CSVNRDRDYTEAFF.

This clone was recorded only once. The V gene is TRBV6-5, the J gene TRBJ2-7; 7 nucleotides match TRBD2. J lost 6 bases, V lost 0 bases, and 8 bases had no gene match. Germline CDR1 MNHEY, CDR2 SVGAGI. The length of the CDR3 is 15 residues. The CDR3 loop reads CASSYSAGVDGEQYF. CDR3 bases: TGTGCCAGCAGTTACTCCGCGGGGGTGGACGGCGAGCAGTACTTC.

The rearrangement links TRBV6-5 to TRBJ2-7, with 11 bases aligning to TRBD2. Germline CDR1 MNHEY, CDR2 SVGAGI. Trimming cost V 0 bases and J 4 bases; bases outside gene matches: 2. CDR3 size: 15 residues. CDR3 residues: CASSYSTSGTYEQYF. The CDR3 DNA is TGTGCCAGCAGTTACTCGACTAGCGGGACGTACGAGCAGTACTTC.

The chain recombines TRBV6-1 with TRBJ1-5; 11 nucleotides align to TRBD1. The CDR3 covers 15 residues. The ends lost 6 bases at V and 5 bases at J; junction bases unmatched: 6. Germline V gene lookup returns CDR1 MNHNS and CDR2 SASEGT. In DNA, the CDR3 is TGTGCCAGCAGCGATGGACAGGGGGCCCATCAGCCCCAGCATTTT. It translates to CASSDGQGAHQPQHF.

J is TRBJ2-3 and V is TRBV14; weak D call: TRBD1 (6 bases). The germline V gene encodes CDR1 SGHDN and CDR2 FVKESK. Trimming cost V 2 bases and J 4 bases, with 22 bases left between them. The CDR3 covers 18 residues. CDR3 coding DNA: TGTGCCAGCAGCCAAAGACTGGGGGCGGCACTAGGGGCAGATACGCAGTATTTT. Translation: CASSQRLGAALGADTQYF.

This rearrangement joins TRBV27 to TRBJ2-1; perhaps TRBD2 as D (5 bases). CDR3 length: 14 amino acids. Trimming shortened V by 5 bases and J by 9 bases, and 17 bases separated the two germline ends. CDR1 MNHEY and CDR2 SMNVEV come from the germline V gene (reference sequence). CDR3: CASSPRGAVTEQFF. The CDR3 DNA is TGTGCCAGCAGTCCACGGGGTGCGGTGACTGAGCAGTTCTTC.

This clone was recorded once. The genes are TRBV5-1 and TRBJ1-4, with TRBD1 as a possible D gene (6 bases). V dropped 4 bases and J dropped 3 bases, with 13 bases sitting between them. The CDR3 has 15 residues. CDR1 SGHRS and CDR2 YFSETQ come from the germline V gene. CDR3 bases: TGCGCCAGCAGCCTTCAGGGGAAGGCTAATGAAAAACTGTTTTTT. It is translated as CASSLQGKANEKLFF.

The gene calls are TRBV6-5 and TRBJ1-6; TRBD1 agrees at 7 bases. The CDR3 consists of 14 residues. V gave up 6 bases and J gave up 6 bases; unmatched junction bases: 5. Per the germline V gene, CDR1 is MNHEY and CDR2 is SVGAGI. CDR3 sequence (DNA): TGTGCCAGCAGCCCCGGGACAGCTAATTCACCCCTCCACTTT. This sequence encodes CASSPGTANSPLHF.

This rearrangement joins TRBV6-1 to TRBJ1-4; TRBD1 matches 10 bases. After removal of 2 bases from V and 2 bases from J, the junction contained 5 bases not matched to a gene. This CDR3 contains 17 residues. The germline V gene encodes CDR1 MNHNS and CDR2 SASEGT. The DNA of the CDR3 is TGTGCCAGCAGTGAATGGGGGACAGGGGCGACTAATGAAAAACTGTTTTTT. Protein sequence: CASSEWGTGATNEKLFF.

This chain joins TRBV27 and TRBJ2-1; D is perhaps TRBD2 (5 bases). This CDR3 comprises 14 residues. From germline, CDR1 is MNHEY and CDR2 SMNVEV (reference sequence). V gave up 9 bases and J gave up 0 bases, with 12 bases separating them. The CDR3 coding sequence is TGTGCCAGTGCGGACTTGAGCTCCTACAATGAGCAGTTCTTC. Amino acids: CASADLSSYNEQFF.